Below, 20 T cell receptor beta chains from the same sample are listed, as sequenced in a study of OX40 agonist ivuxolimab in advanced cancers. Generated by immunoSEQ multiplex PCR, the TCRdb table keeps only in-frame clones and is missing some. The top ten clones hold roughly 18% of a sample with tens of thousands of clones, approximately 89% of them seen once. The sequencing used CD4+ or CD8+ T cells sorted from blood, collected in a trial of the OX40 agonist ivuxolimab. These receptor sequences come from an adult with an advanced solid tumor such as melanoma, head and neck, liver or kidney cancer.

The chain joins TRBV13 to TRBJ1-2, with TRBD1 identical over 8 bases. J gave up 4 bases and V 4 bases, and 5 bases lay outside the gene matches. Per germline, CDR1 PRHDT and CDR2 FYEKMQ (reference sequence). There are 14 residues in the CDR3. CDR3 sequence (DNA): TGTGCCAGCAGCTCCCACAGGGGGGCCTATGGCTACACCTTC. It translates to CASSSHRGAYGYTF.

The V call is TRBV14, the J call TRBJ2-1; 10 bases map to TRBD2. The CDR3 totals 13 residues. The germline V gene has CDR1 SGHDN and CDR2 FVKESK. Trimming at V came to 8 bases and at J to 2 bases, leaving 0 bases not matched to a gene. The CDR3 loop is CASGLAAYNEQFF. CDR3 DNA sequence: TGTGCCAGCGGACTAGCGGCCTACAATGAGCAGTTCTTC.

The chain joins TRBV12-5 to TRBJ2-1; a possible D gene is TRBD2 (5 bases). V was shortened by 5 bases and J by 9 bases, with 11 bases between the two germline ends. The CDR3 runs to 12 residues. The germline V gene encodes CDR1 LGHNT and CDR2 FRNRAP. Written as DNA, the CDR3 is TGTGCTAGTGGTCCCGGACGGGGTGAGCAGTTCTTC. Amino acids: CASGPGRGEQFF.

The CDR3 sequence: CASSQDWSEQNTEAFF. CDR3 bases: TGCGCCAGCAGCCAAGATTGGTCAGAGCAGAACACTGAAGCTTTCTTT. V is TRBV4-3 and J is TRBJ1-1; no clear D gene. Germline CDR1 is LGHNA and CDR2 is YSLEER. V was cut by 0 bases and J by 1 base, with 12 bases left in between. The CDR3 has 16 residues.

This clone was picked up a small number of times. The chain couples TRBV6-4 to TRBJ2-3, with 8 bases identical to TRBD2. This CDR3 spans 15 amino acids. Per the germline V gene, CDR1 is MRHNA and CDR2 is SNTAGT. V gave up 3 bases and J gave up 1 base; unmatched junction bases: 3. The CDR3: CASSEIAGRTDTQYF. The CDR3, as DNA: TGTGCCAGCAGTGAGATAGCGGGACGCACAGATACGCAGTATTTT.

The rearrangement joins TRBV28 to TRBJ1-3; the D is unclear. CDR1 and CDR2 (germline): MDHEN, SYDVKM. CDR3 length: 14 amino acids. Trimming shortened V by 1 base and J by 4 bases, and 8 bases separated the two germline ends. The CDR3 protein is CASSLFADGNTIYF. DNA for the CDR3: TGTGCCAGCAGTTTATTCGCAGACGGAAACACCATATATTTT.

This clone was observed a single time. V and J are TRBV27 and TRBJ1-1; D unclear. Trimming took off 5 bases at V and 4 bases at J, with 11 bases between the two ends. The CDR3 length is 13 residues. Germline V CDR1 and CDR2: MNHEY, SMNVEV (reference sequence). The CDR3 here is CASSPGIGTEAFF. DNA of the CDR3: TGTGCCAGCAGTCCCGGGATCGGCACTGAAGCTTTCTTT.

CDR3 sequence reads: CASSSRIAGSYNEQFF. The CDR3 region has the DNA TGTGCCAGCAGTTCGCGTATAGCGGGGTCCTACAATGAGCAGTTCTTC. The chain links TRBV27 to TRBJ2-1; 8 bases agree with TRBD2. This CDR3 spans 16 amino acids. Trimming removed 4 bases from V and 1 base from J; junction bases left unmatched: 6. Per the germline V gene, CDR1 is MNHEY and CDR2 is SMNVEV (reference sequence).

CDR3 sequence (DNA): TGTGCCAGCAGCTTGTTGCTGGCTTCCACAGATACGCAGTATTTT. Its protein is CASSLLLASTDTQYF. The rearrangement links TRBV5-5 to TRBJ2-3; D gene unclear. There are 15 residues in the CDR3. V gave up 1 base and J gave up 2 bases, with 11 bases separating them. The V gene's germline CDR1 is SGHKS and CDR2 YYEKEE (reference sequence).

The J gene is TRBJ2-5, the V gene TRBV19; possible D gene TRBD2, 7 bases. The CDR3 is 16 residues long. The V end lost 0 bases, the J end lost 2 bases, and 13 bases lay between the germline ends. Germline V CDR1 and CDR2: LNHDA, SQIVND (reference sequence). The DNA of the CDR3 is TGTGCCAGTAGTATAGATGTTGGGGGGGCACAAGAGACCCAGTACTTC. This gives the protein CASSIDVGGAQETQYF.

This rearrangement joins TRBV27 to TRBJ2-7; perhaps TRBD2 as D (6 bases). The ends were cut back, 3 bases at V and 5 bases at J, with 14 bases in the middle. Per germline, CDR1 MNHEY and CDR2 SMNVEV (reference sequence). CDR3 length: 14 amino acids. The CDR3: CASSFGGDYHEQYF. In DNA, the CDR3 is TGTGCCAGCAGTTTTGGAGGGGATTATCACGAGCAGTACTTC.

The chain links TRBV4-3 to TRBJ2-5; D is possibly TRBD2 (5 bases). Germline loops: CDR1 LGHNA, CDR2 YSLEER. The V end was cut by 4 bases, the J end by 5 bases, with 17 bases between. The CDR3 is made up of 15 amino acids. The CDR3 is CASSPGLGSRETQYF. CDR3 sequence (DNA): TGCGCCAGCAGCCCCGGACTGGGGAGTCGGGAGACCCAGTACTTC.

V is TRBV7-9 and J is TRBJ2-1; D not certain. Looked up from germline, CDR1 is SEHNR and CDR2 is FQNEAQ (reference sequence). The CDR3 runs to 12 residues. V lost 2 bases to trimming and J lost 8 bases, with 7 bases between them. The CDR3 nucleotides are TGTGCCAGCAGCTTACGGCCAGATGAGCAGTTCTTC. As protein: CASSLRPDEQFF.

V is TRBV28 and J is TRBJ2-2; 9 nucleotides align to TRBD2. This CDR3 region has 19 residues. CDR1 and CDR2 (germline): MDHEN, SYDVKM. V shed 2 bases and J 7 bases; nucleotides not matched to a gene: 17. CDR3 sequence: CASSLMFPREGVEGGELFF. The CDR3 DNA follows: TGTGCCAGCAGTTTAATGTTTCCGCGGGAGGGTGTCGAGGGCGGGGAGCTGTTTTTT.

This CDR3 is CASSPGLRGYEQYF. The CDR3 bases are TGTGCCAGTAGTCCCGGGTTACGTGGCTACGAGCAGTACTTC. The chain combines TRBV19 with TRBJ2-7; D unresolved. This CDR3 region has 14 residues. V was pared by 5 bases and J by 3 bases, with 14 bases between. Germline-derived CDR1 and CDR2 are LNHDA and SQIVND (reference sequence).

The chain is built from TRBV5-1 and TRBJ2-2, with 7 bases aligning to TRBD2. Germline CDR1 SGHRS, CDR2 YFSETQ. The length of the CDR3 is 17 residues. Unmatched junction bases numbered 9, after V lost 0 bases and J lost 4 bases. CDR3 region: CASSLALGGESTGELFF. CDR3 nucleotide sequence: TGCGCCAGCAGCTTGGCCCTTGGGGGGGAGAGCACCGGGGAGCTGTTTTTT.

The rearrangement uses TRBV5-6 and TRBJ2-7, with D perhaps given as TRBD1 or TRBD2 (5 bases each). CDR1 is SGHDT, CDR2 YYEEEE, per germline. Trimming stripped 4 bases from V and 6 bases from J, with 14 bases between. This CDR3 has 13 amino acids. This chain's CDR3 is CASSGFGAGEQYF. CDR3 sequence (DNA): TGTGCCAGCAGCGGCTTTGGGGCGGGCGAGCAGTACTTC.

The V gene is TRBV28, the J gene TRBJ2-5, with 9 bases lining up with TRBD2. The CDR3 has 13 amino acids. Germline loops: CDR1 MDHEN, CDR2 SYDVKM. V shed 8 bases, J shed 11 bases, and the junction held 12 bases outside the gene matches. Here the CDR3 DNA reads TGTGCCAGCCTGGACCGGACTAGCGAGTCTCAGTACTTC. It specifies CASLDRTSESQYF.

A few counts support this clone. The V gene is TRBV30, the J gene TRBJ1-1; D is possibly TRBD1 (6 bases). Trimming cost V 5 bases and J 3 bases, with 13 bases left between them. Germline-derived CDR1 and CDR2 are GTSNPN and SVGIG (reference sequence). The CDR3 loop spans 13 amino acids. CDR3 nucleotides: TGTGCCTGGGGACGGGACATCGACACTGAAGCTTTCTTT. Amino acid sequence: CAWGRDIDTEAFF. The whole variable domain, filled in from reference TRBV30 and TRBJ1-1, reads SQTIHQWPATLVQPVGSPLSLECTVEGTSNPNLYWYRQAAGRGLQLLFYSVGIGQISSEVPQNLSASRPQDRQFILSSKKLLLSDSGFYLCAWGRDIDTEAFFGQGTRLTVV.

CDR3 DNA: TGCAGCGTTGTACGGCTCGACAGTAGTTACGAGCAGTACTTC. Translating gives CSVVRLDSSYEQYF. The rearrangement joins TRBV29-1 to TRBJ2-7; a possible D gene is TRBD1 (5 bases). The V end was cut by 4 bases, the J end by 4 bases, with 17 bases between. The CDR3 runs 14 residues. Germline assignment: CDR1 SQVTM and CDR2 ANQGSEA.